These 13 T cell receptor beta chains came from one sample sequenced in a study of CD8+CD57+ T cells in acquired aplastic anemia. Genomic DNA served as template for TCR beta VDJ and CDR3 profiling. TCRdb processed the reads anew with MiXCR; each CDR3 protein has one entry. The data contain around 170,000 distinct CDR3 sequences, about three fifths of them singletons. Source material: sorted CD4+, CD8+, or CD8+CD57+ T cells (not recorded which) from PBMCs. All receptors come from a human donor in good health.

The chain has TRBV15 and TRBJ2-1; D unclear. The ends were cut back, 0 bases at V and 8 bases at J, with 8 bases in the middle. Germline V gives CDR1 LNHNV, CDR2 YYDKDF (reference sequence). The CDR3 is made up of 13 amino acids. CDR3 region: CATSRDGYDEQFF. The CDR3 DNA sequence: TGTGCCACCAGCAGAGATGGGTACGATGAGCAGTTCTTC.

The table lists this clonotype with many counts. The V and J genes are TRBV29-1 and TRBJ2-1; D remains unclear. V dropped 2 bases and J dropped 4 bases, with 15 bases sitting between them. The CDR3 loop spans 15 amino acids. From germline, CDR1 is SQVTM and CDR2 ANQGSEA. The CDR3 sequence: CSVENDPDRYNEQFF. The CDR3 nucleotides read TGCAGCGTTGAAAACGATCCGGATCGATACAATGAGCAGTTCTTC.

The V and J genes are TRBV7-2 and TRBJ2-7; D not resolved. The CDR3 consists of 12 residues. V lost 3 bases and J 4 bases, leaving 7 bases between the germline ends. CDR1 and CDR2 (germline): SGHTA, FQGNSA. The CDR3 sequence: CASSFDAYEQYF. The CDR3 DNA is TGTGCCAGCAGCTTCGATGCATACGAGCAGTACTTC.

This clonotype was detected many times. The chain couples TRBV6-2 or TRBV6-3 to TRBJ2-5, with D possibly matching TRBD2 (5 bases). V was cut by 5 bases and J by 2 bases, with 12 bases left in between. Looked up from germline, CDR1 is MNHEY and CDR2 is SVGEGT. The CDR3 consists of 14 residues. The CDR3, as DNA: TGTGCCAGCAGTACCCTAGCAGGACAAGAGACCCAGTACTTC. It codes for CASSTLAGQETQYF.

The V gene is TRBV7-9, the J gene TRBJ1-3; the D is unclear. Germline V gene sequence: CDR1 SEHNR, CDR2 FQNEAQ (reference sequence). The CDR3 runs 16 residues. Trimming pared 3 bases from V and 1 base from J, leaving 13 bases between. CDR3 sequence reads: CASSFSPAASGNTIYF. DNA of the CDR3: TGTGCCAGCAGCTTCAGTCCGGCGGCTTCTGGAAACACCATATATTTT. Looking up the rest from reference TRBV7-9 and TRBJ1-3 gives the full variable domain: DTGVSQNPRHKITKRGQNVTFRCDPISEHNRLYWYRQTLGQGPEFLTYFQNEAQLEKSRLLSDRFSAERPKGSFSTLEIQRTEQGDSAMYLCASSFSPAASGNTIYFGEGSWLTVV.

This chain joins TRBV15 and TRBJ2-5; D gene unclear. The germline V and J ends were trimmed by 0 bases and 4 bases, with 12 bases remaining between them. The CDR3 totals 15 residues. Germline CDR1 LNHNV, CDR2 YYDKDF (reference sequence). DNA of the CDR3: TGTGCCACCAGCAGAGATAGGAATCAAGGAGAGACCCAGTACTTC. This gives the protein CATSRDRNQGETQYF.

The chain links TRBV5-1 to TRBJ1-2; possibly TRBD1 for D (6 bases). Trimming pared 0 bases from V and 3 bases from J, leaving 12 bases between. This CDR3 comprises 15 residues. CDR1 is SGHRS and CDR2 is YFSETQ in the germline V gene. The DNA for the CDR3 is TGCGCCAGCAGCTTGGGTTACAGGGTGGACTATGGCTACACCTTC. It translates to CASSLGYRVDYGYTF.

The rearrangement links TRBV24-1 to TRBJ2-3; D perhaps matches TRBD2 (6 bases). The germline V gene has CDR1 KGHDR and CDR2 SFDVKD. Between the trimmed V and J ends, which lost 3 bases and 0 bases, there was a span of 12 bases. The CDR3 runs to 16 residues. The CDR3 sequence: CATSDSSGYSTDTQYF. The CDR3 nucleotides read TGTGCCACCAGTGATAGTAGCGGATATAGCACAGATACGCAGTATTTT.

With regard to this clonotype: This may come from a read error, since a much larger clone is one base off. The CDR3 coding sequence is TGTGCCAGCAGCTTACCTCTAGCGGGAATTGGGCAGTACTTC. It codes for CASSLPLAGIGQYF. The V and J genes are TRBV11-3 and TRBJ2-7, with 9 nucleotides matching TRBD2. Germline trimming cut 2 bases from V and 9 bases from J; bases unmatched to any gene: 8. CDR3 size: 14 residues. Germline values: CDR1 SGHNT, CDR2 YENEEA.

This clonotype was found a few times. The V and J genes are TRBV6-1 and TRBJ2-1; 9 nucleotides line up with TRBD2. V gave up 4 bases and J gave up 7 bases; unmatched junction bases: 11. The germline V gene has CDR1 MNHNS and CDR2 SASEGT. The CDR3 runs 16 residues. CDR3 DNA sequence: TGTGCCAGCAGTGCCCTCGGGACTAGCATGGTGAATGAGCAGTTCTTC. Protein sequence: CASSALGTSMVNEQFF.

The chain links TRBV6-6 to TRBJ1-3; D is undetermined. Germline V gene lookup returns CDR1 MNHNY and CDR2 SVGAGI (reference sequence). CDR3 length equals 15 residues. V gave up 0 bases and J gave up 2 bases, with 8 bases separating them. CDR3 bases: TGTGCCAGCAGTTACTCGGGGAGCGCTGGAAACACCATATATTTT. It is translated as CASSYSGSAGNTIYF.

V and J are TRBV6-5 and TRBJ1-1, with D possibly matching TRBD1 (5 bases). Germline V lookup: CDR1 MNHEY, CDR2 SVGAGI. Trimming stripped 8 bases from V and 6 bases from J, with 13 bases between. This CDR3 region has 12 residues. The CDR3 region is CASLGVGAEAFF. The CDR3 nucleotides are TGTGCCAGCCTTGGTGTAGGGGCTGAAGCTTTCTTT.

This clonotype was seen more than once but under ten times. This chain connects TRBV10-3 to TRBJ2-7; possible D gene TRBD1, 5 bases. Germline V gene data show CDR1 as ENHRY and CDR2 as SYGVKD. Trimming removed 6 bases from V and 4 bases from J, with 7 bases in between. The CDR3 covers 11 residues. The CDR3 sequence is CAISRQYEQYF. The CDR3 nucleotides read TGTGCCATCAGCCGACAGTACGAGCAGTACTTC.